This TCR beta chain is drawn from a study of cytomegalovirus exposure and HLA in healthy donors. The germline gives CDR1 MNHNS, CDR2 SASEGT. CDR3 length: 15 residues. V was cut by 8 bases and J by 3 bases, with 20 bases left in between. With 60 Vbeta and 13 Jbeta primers, the PCR was carried out. The assay was immunoSEQ multiplex PCR, and TCRdb's table has in-frame clones only and misses some. This table has about 100,000 clones, around 69% appearing once. The V and J genes are TRBV6-1 and TRBJ2-7; perhaps TRBD2 as D (6 bases). Sequences were obtained from PBMCs. The TCR originated in a man younger than 35 in good health and CMV-seronegative. CDR3 in amino acids: CASGWGVGNNYEQYF. The CDR3 coding sequence is TGTGCCAGCGGATGGGGGGTAGGGAACAACTACGAGCAGTACTTC.